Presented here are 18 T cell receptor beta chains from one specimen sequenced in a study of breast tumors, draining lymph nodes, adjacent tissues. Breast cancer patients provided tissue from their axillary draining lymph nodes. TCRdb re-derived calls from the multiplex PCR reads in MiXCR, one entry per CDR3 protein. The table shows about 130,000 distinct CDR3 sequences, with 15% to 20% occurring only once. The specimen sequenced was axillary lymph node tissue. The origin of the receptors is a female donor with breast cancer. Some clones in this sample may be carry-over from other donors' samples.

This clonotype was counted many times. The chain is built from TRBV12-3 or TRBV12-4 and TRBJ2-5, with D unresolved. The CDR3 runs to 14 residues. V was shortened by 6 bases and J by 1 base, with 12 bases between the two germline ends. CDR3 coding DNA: TGTGCCAGCAGCCCCGCCGGCCTCCAAGAGACCCAGTACTTC. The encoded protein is CASSPAGLQETQYF.

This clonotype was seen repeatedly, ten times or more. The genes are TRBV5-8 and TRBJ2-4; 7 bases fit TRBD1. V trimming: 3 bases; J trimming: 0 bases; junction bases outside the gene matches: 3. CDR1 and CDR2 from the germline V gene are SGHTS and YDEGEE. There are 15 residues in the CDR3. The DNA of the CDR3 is TGTGCCAGCAGCTCGGGACAGCTAGCCAAAAACATTCAGTACTTC. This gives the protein CASSSGQLAKNIQYF.

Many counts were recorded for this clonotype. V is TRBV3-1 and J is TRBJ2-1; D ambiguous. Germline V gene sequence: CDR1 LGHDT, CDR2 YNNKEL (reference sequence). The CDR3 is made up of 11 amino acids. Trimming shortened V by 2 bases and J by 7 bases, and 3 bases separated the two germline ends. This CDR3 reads CASSQMNEQFF. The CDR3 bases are TGTGCCAGCAGCCAAATGAATGAGCAGTTCTTC.

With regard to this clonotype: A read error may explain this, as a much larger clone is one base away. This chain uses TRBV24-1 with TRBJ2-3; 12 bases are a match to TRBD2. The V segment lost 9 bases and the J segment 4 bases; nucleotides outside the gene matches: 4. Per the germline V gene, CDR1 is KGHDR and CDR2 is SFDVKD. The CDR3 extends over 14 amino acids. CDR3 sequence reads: CATGASGRADTQYF. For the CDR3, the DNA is TGTGCCACCGGGGCTAGCGGGAGGGCAGATACGCAGTATTTT.

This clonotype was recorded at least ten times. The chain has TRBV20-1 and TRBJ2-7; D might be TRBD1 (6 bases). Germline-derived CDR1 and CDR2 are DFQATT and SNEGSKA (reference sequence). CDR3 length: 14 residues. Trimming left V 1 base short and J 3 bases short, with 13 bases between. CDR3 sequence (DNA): TGCAGTGCTAGAGGCGTAGGACAGAGCTACGAGCAGTACTTC. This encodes CSARGVGQSYEQYF.

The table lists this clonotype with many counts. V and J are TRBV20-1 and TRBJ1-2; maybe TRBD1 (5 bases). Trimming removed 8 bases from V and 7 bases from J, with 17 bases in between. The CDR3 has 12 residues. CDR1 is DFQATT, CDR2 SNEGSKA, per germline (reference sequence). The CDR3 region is CSPGGTGSGYTF. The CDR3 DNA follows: TGCAGTCCGGGGGGTACAGGCAGTGGCTACACCTTC.

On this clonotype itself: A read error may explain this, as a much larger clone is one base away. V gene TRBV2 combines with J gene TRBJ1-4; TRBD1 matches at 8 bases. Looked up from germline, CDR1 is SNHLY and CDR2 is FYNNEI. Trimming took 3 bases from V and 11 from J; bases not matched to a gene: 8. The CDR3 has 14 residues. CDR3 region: CASSDRGPIDKLFF. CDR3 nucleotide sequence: TGTGCCAGCAGTGACAGGGGGCCGATTGATAAACTGTTTTTT.

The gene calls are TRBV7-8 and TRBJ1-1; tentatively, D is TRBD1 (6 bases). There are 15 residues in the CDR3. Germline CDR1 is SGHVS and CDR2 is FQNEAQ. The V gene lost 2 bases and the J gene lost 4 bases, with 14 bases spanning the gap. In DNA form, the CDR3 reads TGTGCCAGCAGCTTAACAGGGACGTCGGGCACTGAAGCTTTCTTT. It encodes CASSLTGTSGTEAFF.

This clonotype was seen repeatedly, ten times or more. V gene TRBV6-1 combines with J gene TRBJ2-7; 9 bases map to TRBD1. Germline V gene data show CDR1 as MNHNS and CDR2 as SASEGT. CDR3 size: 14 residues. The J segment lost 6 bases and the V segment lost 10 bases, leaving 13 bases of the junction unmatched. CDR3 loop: CATELGDRVPEQYF. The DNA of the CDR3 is TGTGCCACGGAACTAGGGGACAGGGTTCCCGAGCAGTACTTC.

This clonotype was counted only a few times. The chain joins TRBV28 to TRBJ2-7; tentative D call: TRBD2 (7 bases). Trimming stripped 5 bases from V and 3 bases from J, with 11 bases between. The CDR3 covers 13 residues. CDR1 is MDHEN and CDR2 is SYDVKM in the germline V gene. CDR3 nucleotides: TGTGCCAGCAGTGAGGGGGGGGTCTACGAGCAGTACTTC. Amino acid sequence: CASSEGGVYEQYF.

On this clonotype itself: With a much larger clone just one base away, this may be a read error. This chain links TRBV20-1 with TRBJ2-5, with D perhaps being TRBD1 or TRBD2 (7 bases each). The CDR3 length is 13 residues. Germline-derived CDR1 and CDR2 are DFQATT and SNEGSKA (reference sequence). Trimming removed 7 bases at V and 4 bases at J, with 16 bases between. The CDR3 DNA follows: TGCAGTGGGGGGAGGGGGCGTGGAGAGACCCAGTACTTC. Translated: CSGGRGRGETQYF.

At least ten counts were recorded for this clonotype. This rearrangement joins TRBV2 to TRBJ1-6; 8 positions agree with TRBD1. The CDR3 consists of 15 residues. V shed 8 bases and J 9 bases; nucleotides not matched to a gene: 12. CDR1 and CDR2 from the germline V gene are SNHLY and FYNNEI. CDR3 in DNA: TGTGCCAGCTTTTTAGGCAGGGGGCTGGGTTCACCCCTCCACTTT. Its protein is CASFLGRGLGSPLHF.

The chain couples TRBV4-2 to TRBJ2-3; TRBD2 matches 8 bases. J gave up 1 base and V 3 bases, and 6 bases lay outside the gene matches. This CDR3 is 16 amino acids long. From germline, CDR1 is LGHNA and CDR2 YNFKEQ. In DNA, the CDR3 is TGTGCCAGCAGCCAGGGTTTGACTAGCGGCACAGATACGCAGTATTTT. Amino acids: CASSQGLTSGTDTQYF.

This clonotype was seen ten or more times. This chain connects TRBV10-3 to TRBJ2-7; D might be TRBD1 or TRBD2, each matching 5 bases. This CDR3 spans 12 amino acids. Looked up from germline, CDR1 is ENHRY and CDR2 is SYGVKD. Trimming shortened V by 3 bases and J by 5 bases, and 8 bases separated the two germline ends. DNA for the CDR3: TGTGCCATCAGTGACGGGGACGACGAGCAGTACTTC. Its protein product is CAISDGDDEQYF.

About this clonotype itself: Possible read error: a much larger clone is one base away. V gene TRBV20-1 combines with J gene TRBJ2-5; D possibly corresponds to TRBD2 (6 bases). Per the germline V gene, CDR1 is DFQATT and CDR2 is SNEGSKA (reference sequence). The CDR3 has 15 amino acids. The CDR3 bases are TGCAGTGCTAGAGAACGCGGGAACCCTTACGAGACCCGGTACTTC. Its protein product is CSARERGNPYETRYF.

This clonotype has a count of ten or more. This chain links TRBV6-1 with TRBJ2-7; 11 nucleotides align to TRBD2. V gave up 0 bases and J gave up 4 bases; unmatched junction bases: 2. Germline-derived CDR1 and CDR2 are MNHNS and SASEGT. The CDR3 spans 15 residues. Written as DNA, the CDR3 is TGTGCCAGCAGTGAAGCGGGACTAGCGGTTTACGAGCAGTACTTC. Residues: CASSEAGLAVYEQYF.

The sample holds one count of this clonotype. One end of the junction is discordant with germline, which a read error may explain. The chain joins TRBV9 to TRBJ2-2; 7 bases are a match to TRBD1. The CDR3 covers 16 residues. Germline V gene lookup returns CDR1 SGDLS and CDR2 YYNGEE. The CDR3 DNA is TGTGCCAGCAGCGTAACCGGGACAGCGAACACCGGGGAGCTGCTTTTT. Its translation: CASSVTGTANTGELLF.

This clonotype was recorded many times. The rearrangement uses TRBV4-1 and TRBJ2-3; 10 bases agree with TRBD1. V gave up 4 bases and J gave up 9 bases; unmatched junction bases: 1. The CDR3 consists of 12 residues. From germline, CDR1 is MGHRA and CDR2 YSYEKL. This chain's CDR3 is CASSPGQGTQYF. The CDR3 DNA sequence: TGCGCCAGCAGCCCGGGACAGGGGACGCAGTATTTT.